In its sample, the clone carrying this T cell receptor beta chain was seen a few times. Its antigen is unknown. The CDR3 covers 16 residues. CDR1 is SGHRS and CDR2 is YFSETQ in the germline V gene. V dropped 3 bases and J dropped 1 base, with 16 bases sitting between them. The sample is drawn from a study of T-cell memory formation after mild COVID-19. Study as a whole: TCR clusters largely stayed donor specific.

The study, taken as a whole, reports: Cross-reactive memory apparently joined, as some responding clones appeared in pre-infection memory. Whether day 37 second-wave clones are SARS-CoV-2-specific was not confirmed. Mainly CM and EM harbored the contracting CD4+ clones; mainly EMRA harbored the CD8+ ones.

TCRdb independently ran MiXCR on the 5' RACE reads; one entry per CDR3 protein. The sample holds 190,000 or so distinct CDR3 sequences, around a fifth seen once. Sequenced material: PBMCs or a T cell subset sorted from them (not recorded which). The origin of this receptor is an adult woman who had mild COVID-19 (a few samples of this study predate the infection). Cell type and time point are not known. V is TRBV5-1 and J is TRBJ1-1; D is uncertain. The DNA for the CDR3 is TGCGCCAGCAGCTCCCGGCCAGGAGGGAAGAACACTGAAGCTTTCTTT. It encodes CASSSRPGGKNTEAFF.